What follows are 29 T cell receptor beta chains derived from one specimen sequenced in a study of human versus mouse CDR3 diversity and MHC coevolution (dated by TCRdb to the late 2010s). The protocol used for the library was the immunoSEQ multiplex PCR assay. TCRdb carries this immuneACCESS record with in-frame sequences only. Its versions omit some clonotypes, under half of them owing to an unresolved V gene in the studies checked, with the rest unexplained. Across this sample there are some 80,000 clones, with approximately 90% seen only once. The top ten clonotypes cover about 0.14% of the sample. The material sequenced was naive CD4+ T cells from blood. The cell subset or site label, read with the paper, signifies: CD45RO-negative CD62L-positive naive CD4 T cells. All receptors come from a person aged 30 to 69 in good health.

This clone has just one count. The rearrangement joins TRBV10-3 to TRBJ2-5; the match to TRBD1 covers 10 bases. The ends lost 5 bases at V and 5 bases at J; junction bases unmatched: 2. Germline lookup yields CDR1 ENHRY and CDR2 SYGVKD. The CDR3 sequence is 13 residues long. CDR3 coding DNA: TGTGCCATCAGTCGACAGGGGGCGGAGACCCAGTACTTC. It encodes CAISRQGAETQYF.

The V and J genes are TRBV4-1 and TRBJ2-5, with 7 bases aligning to TRBD2. Trimming took 1 base from V and 2 from J; bases not matched to a gene: 7. This CDR3 contains 16 residues. Germline V gene lookup returns CDR1 MGHRA and CDR2 YSYEKL. In DNA, the CDR3 is TGCGCCAGCAGCCAAGCTAGGCCTAGCGGTCAAGAGACCCAGTACTTC. The encoded protein is CASSQARPSGQETQYF.

This chain connects TRBV28 to TRBJ2-3, with D hard to call. V was trimmed by 4 bases and J by 2 bases, leaving 4 bases between them. The germline gives CDR1 MDHEN, CDR2 SYDVKM. The CDR3 spans 12 residues. The CDR3 coding sequence is TGTGCCAGCAGTTCCTACACAGATACGCAGTATTTT. As protein: CASSSYTDTQYF.

CDR3 DNA: TGCGCCAGCAGCTTGCACAGGGGGCAATACGAGCAGTACTTC. Protein product: CASSLHRGQYEQYF. This rearrangement joins TRBV5-1 to TRBJ2-7, with 9 bases fitting TRBD1. Germline V gene lookup returns CDR1 SGHRS and CDR2 YFSETQ. This CDR3 has 14 amino acids. V trimming: 1 base; J trimming: 4 bases; junction bases outside the gene matches: 3.

The rearrangement uses TRBV6-6 and TRBJ2-5; D is unclear. The end of the DNA fits TRBJ2-7 better, so the J call may be wrong. The germline CDR1 and CDR2 sequences are MNHNY and SVGAGI (reference sequence). The CDR3 is 14 amino acids. This CDR3 is CASSYSSQVHEQYF. The CDR3, as DNA: TGTGCCAGCAGTTACTCGTCCCAGGTCCACGAGCAGTACTTC.

The chain joins TRBV19 to TRBJ2-2; maybe TRBD2 (6 bases). V lost 7 bases and J lost 5, with 11 bases in between. CDR1 is LNHDA, CDR2 SQIVND, per germline (reference sequence). CDR3 length: 13 amino acids. The CDR3 is CASTDRGTGELFF. The CDR3 DNA follows: TGTGCCAGTACCGATCGGGGGACCGGGGAGCTGTTTTTT.

The gene calls are TRBV6-5 and TRBJ2-2; D perhaps matches TRBD1 (6 bases). The CDR3 length is 15 residues. V lost 4 bases and J 3 bases, leaving 12 bases between the germline ends. The V gene's germline CDR1 is MNHEY and CDR2 SVGAGI. In DNA, the CDR3 is TGTGCCAGCAGTTCCGGGACAAGCTACACCGGGGAGCTGTTTTTT. It yields the protein CASSSGTSYTGELFF.

This chain connects TRBV9 to TRBJ2-2; 7 bases fit TRBD1. J was trimmed by 4 bases and V by 4 bases; bases with no gene match: 7. This CDR3 has 15 residues. Germline CDR1 and CDR2: SGDLS and YYNGEE. For the CDR3, the DNA is TGTGCCAGCAGCAAACAGGGGTCGACCACCGGGGAGCTGTTTTTT. Translating gives CASSKQGSTTGELFF.

The chain combines TRBV2 with TRBJ2-3; D might be TRBD1 (7 bases). V lost 4 bases, J lost 0 bases, and 20 bases lay in between. There are 18 residues in the CDR3. Per germline, CDR1 SNHLY and CDR2 FYNNEI. The CDR3 DNA sequence: TGTGCCAGCAGTGCGTCAGGGGGGCAGACATTAAGCACAGATACGCAGTATTTT. As protein: CASSASGGQTLSTDTQYF.

This chain connects TRBV18 to TRBJ1-1; D remains unclear. CDR1 is KGHSH and CDR2 is LQKENI in the germline V gene. V was shortened by 1 base and J by 11 bases, with 11 bases between the two germline ends. This CDR3 spans 12 amino acids. The CDR3 sequence: CASSPRGVGAFF. The CDR3 bases are TGTGCCAGCTCACCACGGGGAGTGGGGGCTTTCTTT.

The V call is TRBV5-1, the J call TRBJ2-4, with no clear D. Between the trimmed V and J ends, which lost 6 bases and 0 bases, there was a span of 13 bases. Per the germline V gene, CDR1 is SGHRS and CDR2 is YFSETQ. The CDR3 is 15 amino acids. As DNA, the CDR3 is TGCGCCAGCAACTTCAACGGAGAAGCCAAAAACATTCAGTACTTC. Its protein is CASNFNGEAKNIQYF.

J is TRBJ1-1 and V is TRBV5-1; D might be TRBD1 (6 bases). This CDR3 is built from 15 residues. Germline values: CDR1 SGHRS, CDR2 YFSETQ. Trimming took 0 bases from V and 1 from J, leaving 10 bases between them. This chain's CDR3 is CASSLGRTANTEAFF. The CDR3 region has the DNA TGCGCCAGCAGCTTGGGACGGACAGCGAACACTGAAGCTTTCTTT.

The chain is built from TRBV10-3 and TRBJ2-2; the match to TRBD1 covers 9 bases. The junction had 3 bases not matched to a gene; V was cut back by 7 bases and J by 3 bases. Germline V gives CDR1 ENHRY, CDR2 SYGVKD. The length of the CDR3 is 14 residues. CDR3 loop: CAITTGGYTGELFF. Written as DNA, the CDR3 is TGTGCCATCACGACAGGGGGTTACACCGGGGAGCTGTTTTTT.

In its sample, this clone was seen a few times. The rearrangement links TRBV7-2 to TRBJ1-4, with 7 bases lining up with TRBD1. Per the germline V gene, CDR1 is SGHTA and CDR2 is FQGNSA. V lost 5 bases, J lost 10 bases, and 10 bases stayed unmatched. This CDR3 contains 14 residues. The DNA for the CDR3 is TGTGCCAGCAGCCCGCGGACAGGAAGGCGAAAACTGTTTTTT. It specifies CASSPRTGRRKLFF.

The V call is TRBV7-7, the J call TRBJ2-3; 14 nucleotides align to TRBD2. The CDR3 covers 16 residues. The V gene's germline CDR1 is SSHAT and CDR2 FNYEAQ (reference sequence). The V gene end was trimmed by 5 bases and the J gene end by 5 bases; junction bases not matched to a gene: 6. As DNA, the CDR3 is TGTGCCAGCAGCAAGGGACTAGCGGGAGCGGGAGATACGCAGTATTTT. This sequence encodes CASSKGLAGAGDTQYF.

The chain is built from TRBV5-1 and TRBJ2-2, with 7 bases lining up with TRBD1. CDR1 is SGHRS and CDR2 is YFSETQ in the germline V gene. The CDR3 runs to 15 residues. J gave up 6 bases and V 0 bases, and 5 bases lay outside the gene matches. The CDR3 loop reads CASSLVGGSPGELFF. CDR3 nucleotides: TGCGCCAGCAGCTTGGTAGGGGGCAGTCCCGGGGAGCTGTTTTTT.

The J gene is TRBJ1-2, the V gene TRBV2, with a tentative D call TRBD1 (6 bases). The germline CDR1 and CDR2 sequences are SNHLY and FYNNEI. The CDR3 has 13 amino acids. V was trimmed by 6 bases and J by 4 bases, leaving 12 bases between them. The chain's CDR3 is CASSDTGLYGYTF. CDR3 DNA: TGTGCCAGCAGCGATACAGGGCTCTATGGCTACACCTTC.

V and J are TRBV18 and TRBJ1-2; D perhaps matches TRBD1 (5 bases). V was clipped by 2 bases and J by 0 bases, with 19 bases between them. Germline loops: CDR1 KGHSH, CDR2 LQKENI. The CDR3 has 18 residues. The CDR3 DNA reads as TGTGCCAGCTCACCATTGAAGGCTGGCGCAGGGTCTAACTATGGCTACACCTTC. Translating gives CASSPLKAGAGSNYGYTF.

V gene TRBV5-1 combines with J gene TRBJ2-3; 10 bases line up with TRBD2. Germline V gene lookup returns CDR1 SGHRS and CDR2 YFSETQ. Trimming cost V 4 bases and J 5 bases; bases outside gene matches: 4. CDR3 length equals 14 residues. Here the CDR3 reads CASSPGTSVDTQYF. The DNA for the CDR3 is TGCGCCAGCAGCCCCGGGACTAGCGTAGATACGCAGTATTTT.

The gene calls are TRBV6-1 and TRBJ2-1, with D possibly matching TRBD2 (6 bases). Germline V lookup: CDR1 MNHNS, CDR2 SASEGT. The length of the CDR3 is 15 residues. The V end lost 4 bases, the J end lost 6 bases, and 16 bases lay between the germline ends. In DNA form, the CDR3 reads TGTGCCAGCAGTGGGGACTCGGGCATCGCCAATGAGCAGTTCTTC. Translation: CASSGDSGIANEQFF.

The chain links TRBV7-7 to TRBJ2-7, with TRBD2 matching over 12 bases. This CDR3 has 15 residues. The ends lost 5 bases at V and 2 bases at J; junction bases unmatched: 4. Per the germline V gene, CDR1 is SSHAT and CDR2 is FNYEAQ (reference sequence). The CDR3 protein is CASSPRLAGAYEQYF. CDR3 coding DNA: TGTGCCAGCAGCCCTAGACTAGCGGGAGCCTACGAGCAGTACTTC.

This clone was detected only once. This chain links TRBV29-1 with TRBJ2-7; 12 positions match TRBD2. J gave up 0 bases and V 5 bases, and 11 bases lay outside the gene matches. Germline-derived CDR1 and CDR2 are SQVTM and ANQGSEA. This CDR3 has 17 amino acids. The CDR3 protein is CSVNRRTSGKNSYEQYF. In DNA form, the CDR3 reads TGCAGCGTTAATCGGAGGACTAGCGGGAAAAACTCCTACGAGCAGTACTTC.

For the CDR3, the DNA is TGTGCCAGCAGCTTAAGACAGGCATTGGGAGAGACCCAGTACTTC. Translating it yields CASSLRQALGETQYF. The V and J genes are TRBV5-4 and TRBJ2-5; maybe TRBD1 (6 bases). The CDR3 extends over 15 amino acids. The V and J ends lost 2 bases and 4 bases respectively, with 15 bases between them. CDR1 is SGHNT, CDR2 YYREEE, per germline (reference sequence).

CDR3 protein: CASSFSGGQPQHF. The CDR3 bases are TGTGCCAGCAGCTTTTCCGGAGGTCAGCCCCAGCATTTT. This chain joins TRBV5-6 and TRBJ1-5, with D uncertain. The CDR3 covers 13 residues. The germline CDR1 and CDR2 sequences are SGHDT and YYEEEE. Between the trimmed V and J ends, which lost 2 bases and 6 bases, there was a span of 9 bases.

This chain joins TRBV12-5 and TRBJ2-5; 10 bases agree with TRBD2. V dropped 0 bases and J dropped 2; count of bases not matched to a gene: 6. The CDR3 has 17 residues. Germline V gene sequence: CDR1 LGHNT, CDR2 FRNRAP. DNA for the CDR3: TGTGCTAGTGGTTTGGTACGCTTAGCGGGAGGACAAGAGACCCAGTACTTC. Its protein is CASGLVRLAGGQETQYF. The whole variable domain, remainder taken from reference TRBV12-5 and TRBJ2-5, is DARVTQTPRHKVTEMGQEVTMRCQPILGHNTVFWYRQTMMQGLELLAYFRNRAPLDDSGMPKDRFSAEMPDATLATLKIQPSEPRDSAVYFCASGLVRLAGGQETQYFGPGTRLLVL.

This rearrangement joins TRBV7-8 to TRBJ2-7; 7 nucleotides agree with TRBD2. Germline V CDR1 and CDR2: SGHVS, FQNEAQ. V trimming: 5 bases; J trimming: 2 bases; junction bases outside the gene matches: 18. The length of the CDR3 is 18 residues. The CDR3 DNA reads as TGTGCCAGCAGCCCCACCGCCGTCATCCTAGCGGCTACCTACGAGCAGTACTTC. Translating gives CASSPTAVILAATYEQYF.

The rearrangement uses TRBV5-4 and TRBJ1-2; perhaps TRBD1 as D (5 bases). This CDR3 spans 15 amino acids. CDR1 SGHNT and CDR2 YYREEE come from the germline V gene (reference sequence). Trimming cost V 1 base and J 0 bases, with 10 bases left between them. The CDR3 DNA reads as TGTGCCAGCAGCTTGTCCTCGACAGCTAACTATGGCTACACCTTC. Amino acid sequence: CASSLSSTANYGYTF.

The V and J genes are TRBV18 and TRBJ1-5, with D possibly being TRBD1 (6 bases). CDR3 length: 15 residues. V lost 2 bases and J 4 bases, leaving 12 bases between the germline ends. Germline V lookup: CDR1 KGHSH, CDR2 LQKENI. CDR3 coding DNA: TGTGCCAGCTCACCAGGCCAGGGGATTAATCAGCCCCAGCATTTT. Amino acids: CASSPGQGINQPQHF. Variable domain in full (rest from reference TRBV18 and TRBJ1-5): NAGVMQNPRHLVRRRGQEARLRCSPMKGHSHVYWYRQLPEEGLKFMVYLQKENIIDESGMPKERFSAEFPKEGPSILRIQQVVRGDSAAYFCASSPGQGINQPQHFGDGTRLSIL.

This sequence joins TRBV5-1 and TRBJ2-2; possible D gene TRBD2, 6 bases. Germline lookup yields CDR1 SGHRS and CDR2 YFSETQ. This CDR3 region has 15 residues. V was clipped by 7 bases and J by 1 base, with 14 bases between them. The CDR3 nucleotides read TGCGCCAGCCGGGGAAGTAGCGGGAACACCGGGGAGCTGTTTTTT. Its translation: CASRGSSGNTGELFF. The full variable domain, in which reference TRBV5-1 and TRBJ2-2 provide the parts outside the CDR3, is KAGVTQTPRYLIKTRGQQVTLSCSPISGHRSVSWYQQTPGQGLQFLFEYFSETQRNKGNFPGRFSGRQFSNSRSEMNVSTLELGDSALYLCASRGSSGNTGELFFGEGSRLTVL.